This T cell receptor beta chain was recorded in a study of siplizumab effects on memory and regulatory T cells. General observations from the study: It was never confirmed that proliferating Tregs from siplizumab cultures were suppressive. The average Treg-derived proportion among mappable alloreactive CD4+ clones was 65% to 80% with siplizumab versus about 28% in controls. An assignable phenotype, naive or memory, was missing from roughly 78-96% of proliferating CD4+ or CD8+ clones. Naive T cells apparently outstripped memory cells in diversity and seemed major alloresponse contributors.

Germline-derived CDR1 and CDR2 are SGHRS and YFSETQ. The CDR3 sequence is 14 residues long. Between the trimmed V and J ends, which lost 2 bases and 4 bases, there was a span of 9 bases. Assay: immunoSEQ multiplex PCR; the TCRdb copy retains only in-frame clones and omits some. The table shows about 100,000 clones, with more than 85% occurring only once. On this clone itself: Its antigen is currently unknown.

The source is a human donor in good health. The sample consisted of CD4+ T cells sorted from blood. The V call is TRBV5-1, the J call TRBJ2-2; D uncertain. The CDR3 reads CASSFRPSTGELFF. DNA for the CDR3: TGCGCCAGCAGCTTTAGACCATCCACCGGGGAGCTGTTTTTT.